This entry is about one TCR beta chain. This clonotype was counted between two and nine times. It has no known antigen specificity. There are no base qualities to consult, and no much larger clone falls within one base. All donors were healthy Caucasians. Three pairs of female monozygotic twins, all aged roughly 18 to 29 years, made up the twin cohort. Peripheral blood mononuclear cells were the source from which RNA for the TCR libraries was isolated. The sample belongs to a study of identical twins (dated by TCRdb to 2016 to 2018). About the full investigation: To test whether fetal clonotypes persist, the study used deep sequencing on TCR alpha and beta repertoires from monozygotic twins, unrelated adults of various ages, and cord blood. To rule out contamination, the twin experiments were replicated at different times with different library preparation protocols. Overall study results and their limits: Compared with coincidental sharing between unrelated individuals, out-of-frame TCR alpha sequences shared between twins showed an excess of sequences with low generation probability. Abundant cord blood beta clonotypes carried fewer insertions; young adult naive repertoires showed a weaker similar trend, while memory repertoires showed none. Zero-insertion analyses could be partly confounded by invariant T cells such as MAIT and iNKT, though diverse VJ usage argued against such confounding for most clonotypes. Because the same donors could not be followed over many years, the conclusions depended on cross-sectional statistical analysis. In beta out-of-frame sequences, excess twin sharing was weaker, because having fewer shared sequences lowered the signal-to-noise ratio. Recombination models systematically underestimated out-of-frame TCR alpha sharing in monozygotic twins but agreed with sharing between unrelated individuals.

The method behind the library was 5' RACE. TCRdb shows the sequencer as Illumina HiSeq 2000. A universal primer binding site was introduced by template switching, and a unique molecular identifier was present in the final cDNA, enabling accurate counting of TCR cDNA molecules. Specific primers in the conserved constant-segment region were used to synthesize first-strand cDNA for TCR alpha and beta chains. To control for contamination, every cDNA library carried two barcodes: a SMART-Mk sample barcode plus Illumina barcodes. Two successive PCR steps introduced TruSeq adapter sequences along with Illumina sample barcodes. TCR alpha and beta cDNA libraries were sequenced on the Illumina HiSeq platform with custom primers. The study's processing was this. Unique molecular identifiers were extracted from raw reads with MiGEC, and CDR3 positions were determined with MiXCR. Recombination models were inferred per individual with the repgenHMM and IGoR tools using an EM algorithm. The analysis of shared clonotypes was done with the tcR package in R, with sharing normalized by the product of cloneset sizes. Out-of-frame nonproductive sequences were analyzed to study raw recombination free of thymic and clonal selection effects. TCRdb reworked the public reads: Q25 trimming with fastp, MiXCR clone assembly, productive beta chains retained. Records with the same CDR3 protein are collapsed into one entry carrying the most frequent genes and DNA. The V and J calls and clone size come from TCRdb's table, not from the authors' own analysis. For this sample the table gives hundreds of thousands of distinct CDR3 sequences, of which just over 7% were detected only once. 1.6% of the sample goes to the ten largest clones.

The germline V end is reduced by 4 bases and the J end by 4 bases; junction bases left unmatched: 9. The CDR3 goes from the cysteine to the phenylalanine over 15 residues. Only CDR3 DNA is held: 45 bases, read in frame from base 1. CDR1 and CDR2 are read off the germline V gene (reference sequence) as LGHDT and YNNKEL. The data also belong to a second study, concerning yellow fever vaccine responses in identical twins. As that second study puts it: According to the authors, the vaccine-induced T cell response in identical twins seemed to be partly convergent and partly specific to each individual. The study precisely tracked vaccine-responding T cell clones in identical twins.

Sequenced sample: PBMCs. The V and J genes are TRBV3-1 and TRBJ2-5; TRBD2 lines up with 7 middle nucleotides. This clonotype was sampled from a woman aged 18-29 years in good health. The CDR3 reads as follows: CASSPTRGIRETQYF. The DNA sequence is TGTGCCAGCAGCCCGACGCGGGGGATACGAGAGACCCAGTACTTC.